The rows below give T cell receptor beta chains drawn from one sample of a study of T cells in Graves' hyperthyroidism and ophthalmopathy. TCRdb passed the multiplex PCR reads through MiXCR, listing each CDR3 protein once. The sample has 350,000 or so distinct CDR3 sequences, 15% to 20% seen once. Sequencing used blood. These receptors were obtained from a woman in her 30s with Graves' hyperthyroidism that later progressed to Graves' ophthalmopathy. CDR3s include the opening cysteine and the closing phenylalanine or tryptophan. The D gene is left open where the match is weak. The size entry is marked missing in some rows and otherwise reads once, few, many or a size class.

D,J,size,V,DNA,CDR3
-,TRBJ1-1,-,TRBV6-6,TGTGCCAGCAGTTACCGGAGTAACACTGAAGCTTTCTTT,CASSYRSNTEAFF
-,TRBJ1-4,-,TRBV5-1,TGCGCCAGCAGCTTGGACTTAACAACCAATAATGAAAAACTGTTTTTT,CASSLDLTTNNEKLFF
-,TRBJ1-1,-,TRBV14,TGTGCCAGCAGCCCGTTTATCGCTGAAGCTTTCTTT,CASSPFIAEAFF
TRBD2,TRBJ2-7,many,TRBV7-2,TGTGCCAGCAGCTTAGAAGGACTAGCCGTATACGAGCAGTACTTC,CASSLEGLAVYEQYF
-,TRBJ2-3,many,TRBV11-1,TGTGCCAGCAGCCCCAAGGACGGAGGATCAGATACGCAGTATTTT,CASSPKDGGSDTQYF
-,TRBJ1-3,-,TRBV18,TGTGCCAGCTCACCAGGGGGGACAAGAAACACCATATATTTT,CASSPGGTRNTIYF
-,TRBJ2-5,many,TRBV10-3,TGTGCCATCCGGGGTTCTGAAGAGACCCAGTACTTC,CAIRGSEETQYF
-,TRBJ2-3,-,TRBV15,TGTGCCACCAGCAGCTTAGATCTCCGGGAGCAGGCAGATACGCAGTATTTT,CATSSLDLREQADTQYF
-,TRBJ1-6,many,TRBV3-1,TGTGCCAGCAGTCGGGGACATGGGAATTCACCCCTCCACTTT,CASSRGHGNSPLHF
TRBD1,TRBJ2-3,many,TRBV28,TGTGCCAGCAAGTTTACCCCAGGGGGCGTTAGCGCAGATACGCAGTATTTT,CASKFTPGGVSADTQYF
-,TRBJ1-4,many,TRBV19,TGTGCCAGTAGAAGAGAGGGACGAAATGAAAAACTGTTTTTT,CASRREGRNEKLFF
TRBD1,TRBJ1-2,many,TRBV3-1,TGTGCCAGCAGCCCAATCGGACAGGTCGTCTATGGCTACACCTTC,CASSPIGQVVYGYTF
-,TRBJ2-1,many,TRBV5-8,TGTGCCAGCAGCTTGGGGGGGCCCATCGGCAATGAGCAGTTCTTC,CASSLGGPIGNEQFF
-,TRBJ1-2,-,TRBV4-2,TGTGCCAGCAGCCAAGATCTTGAGACAGATGGCTACACCTTC,CASSQDLETDGYTF
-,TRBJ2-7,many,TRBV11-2,TGTGCCAGCAGCTTAGTAACTGGGGCCTCCTACGAGCAGTACTTC,CASSLVTGASYEQYF
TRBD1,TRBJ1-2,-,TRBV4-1,TGCGCCAGCAGCCTTACCGGGACAGGACGCTATGGCTACACCTTC,CASSLTGTGRYGYTF
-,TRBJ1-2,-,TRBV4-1,TGCGCCAGCAGCCCTACAGGGTTCGGCTACACCTTC,CASSPTGFGYTF
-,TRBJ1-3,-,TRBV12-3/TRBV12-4,TGTGCCAGCAGTTTACTGATCTCTGGAAACACCATATATTTT,CASSLLISGNTIYF
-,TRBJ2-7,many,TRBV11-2,TGTGCCAGCGGACCGCTAAAAGAGCAGTACTTC,CASGPLKEQYF
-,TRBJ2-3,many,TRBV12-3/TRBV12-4,TGTGCCAGCACCCAGAGGGTAGCGGCTACGCAGTATTTT,CASTQRVAATQYF
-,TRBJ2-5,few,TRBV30,TGTGCCTGGAGTCCGGGACGGTTACAAGAGACCCAGTACTTC,CAWSPGRLQETQYF
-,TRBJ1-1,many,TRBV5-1,TGCGCCAGCAGCTTGGATGATGGGGGCACTGAAGCTTTCTTT,CASSLDDGGTEAFF
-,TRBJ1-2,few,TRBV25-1,TGTGCCAGCACCGAGGGGACGGGAGACTATGGCTACACCTTC,CASTEGTGDYGYTF
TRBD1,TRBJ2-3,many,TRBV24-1,TGTGCCACCAGCGGGGGACAGGGGGCCAGCACAGATACGCAGTATTTT,CATSGGQGASTDTQYF
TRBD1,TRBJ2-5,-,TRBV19,TGTGCCAGTAGTATGCGGGACAGGGGATTGGAGACCCAGTACTTC,CASSMRDRGLETQYF
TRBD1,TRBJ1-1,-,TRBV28,TGTGCCAGCAGCCTACCGGGACAGGGGATGAACACTGAAGCTTTCTTT,CASSLPGQGMNTEAFF
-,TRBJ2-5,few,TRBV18,TGTGCCAGCTCACCGACAGACCAAGAGACCCAGTACTTC,CASSPTDQETQYF
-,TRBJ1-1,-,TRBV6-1,TGTGCCAGCAGTGAACAGGGGTTCACTGAAGCTTTCTTT,CASSEQGFTEAFF
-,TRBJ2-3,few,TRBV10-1,TGCGCCAGCAGTGAGTCCGAGGACAGCAGCACAGATACGCAGTATTTT,CASSESEDSSTDTQYF
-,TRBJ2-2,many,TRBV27,TGTGCCAGCAGTCTCGGGGCGGGGACCGGGGAGCTGTTTTTT,CASSLGAGTGELFF
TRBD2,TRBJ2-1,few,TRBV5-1,TGCGCCAGCAGCTACCTAGCGGGGACTTATTACAATGAGCAGTTCTTC,CASSYLAGTYYNEQFF
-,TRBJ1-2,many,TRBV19,TGTGCCAGTAGCGGACGGCGGGCGTATGGCTACACCTTC,CASSGRRAYGYTF
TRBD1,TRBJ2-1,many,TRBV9,TGTGCCAGCAGCGTTGGGGGGACAGGGTTGAATGAGCAGTTCTTC,CASSVGGTGLNEQFF
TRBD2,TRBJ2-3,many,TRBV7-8,TGTGCCAGCAGATTGACTAGCGGGAGTGCAGATACGCAGTATTTT,CASRLTSGSADTQYF
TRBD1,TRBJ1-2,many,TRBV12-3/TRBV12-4,TGTGCCAGCAGTCCGATACGGGACAGGGGATTTGGCTACACCTTC,CASSPIRDRGFGYTF
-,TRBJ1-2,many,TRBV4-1,TGCGCCAGCAGCCAACATGGGCCGACAGACGTCTATGGCTACACCTTC,CASSQHGPTDVYGYTF
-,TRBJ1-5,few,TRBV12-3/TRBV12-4,TGTGCCAGCAGTTTAGGAGCAGGGGTGCATCAGCCCCAGCATTTT,CASSLGAGVHQPQHF
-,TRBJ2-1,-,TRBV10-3,TGTGCCATCAGTGAGTCCGGGAATGAGCAGTTCTTC,CAISESGNEQFF
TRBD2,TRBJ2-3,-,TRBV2,TGTGCCAGCACCGGGACTAAGGCAGCCGATACGCAGTATTTT,CASTGTKAADTQYF
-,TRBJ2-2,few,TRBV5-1,TGCGCCAGCAGTGAAGGGGAGGAGACCGGGGAGCTGTTTTTT,CASSEGEETGELFF
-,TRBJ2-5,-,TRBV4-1,TGCGCCAGCAGCCAAGAAAGGTCTAGCGTTGGCGAGACCCAGTACTTC,CASSQERSSVGETQYF
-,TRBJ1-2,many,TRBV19,TGTGCCAGCAACACCAGGCATCCCGGGGAGGCTAACTATGGCTACACCTTC,CASNTRHPGEANYGYTF
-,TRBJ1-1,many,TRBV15,TGTGCCACCAGCAGAGCCCGAGAGGGCACTGAAGCTTTCTTT,CATSRAREGTEAFF
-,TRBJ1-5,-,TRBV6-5,TGTGCCAGCAGTTATCTCTTGAGGGGGGGCAGCAATCAGCCCCAGCATTTT,CASSYLLRGGSNQPQHF
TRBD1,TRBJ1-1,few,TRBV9,TGTGCCAGCAGCGTAGGAGGAGGGGGCCGTACTGAAGCTTTCTTT,CASSVGGGGRTEAFF
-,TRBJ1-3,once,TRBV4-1,TGCGCCAGCAGCCCCACCGCCGGGGACTTAGCCGGAAACACCATATATTTT,CASSPTAGDLAGNTIYF
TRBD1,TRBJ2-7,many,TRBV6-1,TGTGCCAGCAGTGAAGAAAGGACAGGGCACTACGAGCAGTACTTC,CASSEERTGHYEQYF
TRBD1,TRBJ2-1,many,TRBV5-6,TGTGCCAGCAGCCCAGGAACCAAAGACAGGGCGGGTTCCTACAATGAGCAGTTCTTC,CASSPGTKDRAGSYNEQFF
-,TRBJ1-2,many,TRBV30,TGTGCCTGGACCCTCCAGGGGCGTTCCTATGGCTACACCTTC,CAWTLQGRSYGYTF
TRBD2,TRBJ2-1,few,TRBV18,TGTGCCAGCTCACCACTTCCTAGCGGGATTGTCAATGAGCAGTTCTTC,CASSPLPSGIVNEQFF
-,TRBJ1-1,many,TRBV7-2,TGTGCCAGCAGCTTAGCGAGCCGGATGAACACTGAAGCTTTCTTT,CASSLASRMNTEAFF